The 10 T cell receptor beta chains below were found in one sample sequenced in a study of OX40 agonist ivuxolimab in advanced cancers. The method was immunoSEQ multiplex PCR; TCRdb's version includes in-frame clones alone and lacks a portion of them. Among about 12,000 clones listed, approximately 90% were seen once. Here the sequenced sample was CD4+ or CD8+ T cells sorted from blood, taken in a trial of the OX40 agonist ivuxolimab. The receptors originated from an adult with an advanced solid tumor such as melanoma, head and neck, liver or kidney cancer.

This rearrangement joins TRBV4-3 to TRBJ2-5; 7 nucleotides match TRBD2. Trimming took 4 bases from V and 2 from J; bases not matched to a gene: 7. The CDR3 totals 15 residues. From germline, CDR1 is LGHNA and CDR2 YSLEER. The chain's CDR3 is CASSRRTRAQETQYF. CDR3 nucleotide sequence: TGCGCCAGCAGCCGTAGGACTAGGGCTCAAGAGACCCAGTACTTC.

The CDR3 sequence is CASSEEGVREKLFF. CDR3 in DNA: TGTGCCAGCAGTGAAGAGGGTGTCCGTGAAAAACTGTTTTTT. The V and J genes are TRBV2 and TRBJ1-4, with D uncertain. The ends were cut back, 1 base at V and 7 bases at J, with 10 bases in the middle. Germline V gives CDR1 SNHLY, CDR2 FYNNEI. The CDR3 runs to 14 residues.

This clone was recorded a few times. V gene TRBV28 combines with J gene TRBJ2-7; 8 positions agree with TRBD2. The V and J ends lost 5 bases and 9 bases, in that order; junction bases with no gene match: 9. CDR1 and CDR2 (germline): MDHEN, SYDVKM. This CDR3 has 13 residues. CDR3 in amino acids: CASSPPGLVWQYF. Here the CDR3 DNA reads TGTGCCAGCAGTCCGCCGGGACTAGTATGGCAGTACTTC. The complete variable domain, with remaining parts taken from reference TRBV28 and TRBJ2-7, reads DVKVTQSSRYLVKRTGEKVFLECVQDMDHENMFWYRQDPGLGLRLIYFSYDVKMKEKGDIPEGYSVSREKKERFSLILESASTNQTSMYLCASSPPGLVWQYFGPGTRLTVT.

The chain is built from TRBV19 and TRBJ1-1, with D hard to call. Germline V gene lookup returns CDR1 LNHDA and CDR2 SQIVND (reference sequence). V lost 8 bases, J lost 1 base, and 17 bases lay in between. This CDR3 region has 15 residues. CDR3 protein: CASHYRGPENTEAFF. As DNA, the CDR3 is TGTGCCAGTCACTATCGAGGGCCTGAGAACACTGAAGCTTTCTTT.

This clone was recorded only once. This sequence joins TRBV11-3 and TRBJ1-1; unclear D gene. This CDR3 is 16 amino acids long. Germline V gene lookup returns CDR1 SGHNT and CDR2 YENEEA. Trimming took 3 bases from V and 4 from J, leaving 18 bases between them. The CDR3 DNA follows: TGTGCCAGCAGCTTCAAAAAGGGATCCCCACGCACTGAAGCTTTCTTT. Amino acid sequence: CASSFKKGSPRTEAFF.

The J gene is TRBJ1-5, the V gene TRBV19; unclear D gene. CDR1 and CDR2 (germline): LNHDA, SQIVND (reference sequence). V was cut by 5 bases and J by 0 bases, with 11 bases left in between. This CDR3 is built from 15 residues. CDR3 nucleotides: TGTGCCAGTAGTGCATACGGGGATAGCAATCAGCCCCAGCATTTT. The encoded protein is CASSAYGDSNQPQHF. Combining the CDR3 with reference TRBV19 and TRBJ1-5 gives the whole variable domain DGGITQSPKYLFRKEGQNVTLSCEQNLNHDAMYWYRQDPGQGLRLIYYSQIVNDFQKGDIAEGYSVSREKKESFPLTVTSAQKNPTAFYLCASSAYGDSNQPQHFGDGTRLSIL.

The chain employs TRBV19 and TRBJ2-7, with D maybe TRBD2 (6 bases). The length of the CDR3 is 13 residues. Germline V CDR1 and CDR2: LNHDA, SQIVND (reference sequence). V lost 3 bases to trimming and J lost 6 bases, with 12 bases between them. As DNA, the CDR3 is TGTGCCAGTAGTATTGACGGAGGGGTCGAGCAGTACTTC. Protein: CASSIDGGVEQYF.

This clone is judged medium-sized. The rearrangement uses TRBV7-2 and TRBJ1-3; tentative D call: TRBD1 (5 bases). CDR1 and CDR2 (germline): SGHTA, FQGNSA. This CDR3 comprises 13 residues. The V gene lost 5 bases and the J gene lost 3 bases, with 8 bases spanning the gap. The CDR3 region is CASSPTGGNTIYF. Here the CDR3 DNA reads TGTGCCAGCAGCCCAACAGGTGGAAACACCATATATTTT. Complete variable domain (other parts from reference TRBV7-2 and TRBJ1-3): GAGVSQSPSNKVTEKGKDVELRCDPISGHTALYWYRQSLGQGLEFLIYFQGNSAPDKSGLPSDRFSAERTGGSVSTLTIQRTQQEDSAVYLCASSPTGGNTIYFGEGSWLTVV.

CDR3 amino acids: CASSLSALRGLTSTGELFF. The CDR3 DNA follows: TGTGCCAGCAGCTTATCTGCCTTAAGGGGACTAACGTCCACCGGGGAGCTGTTTTTT. J is TRBJ2-2 and V is TRBV7-3; TRBD2 matches 7 bases. V was pared by 2 bases and J by 4 bases, with 16 bases of the junction left unmatched. Germline V gives CDR1 SGHTA, CDR2 FQGTGA. The CDR3 extends over 19 amino acids.

This chain links TRBV6-5 with TRBJ1-5, with D tentatively TRBD1 (5 bases). Germline values: CDR1 MNHEY, CDR2 SVGAGI. This CDR3 spans 14 amino acids. Trimming took off 0 bases at V and 6 bases at J, with 9 bases between the two ends. DNA for the CDR3: TGTGCCAGCAGTTACTCAGCGGGGCTTCAGCCCCAGCATTTT. Translating it yields CASSYSAGLQPQHF.